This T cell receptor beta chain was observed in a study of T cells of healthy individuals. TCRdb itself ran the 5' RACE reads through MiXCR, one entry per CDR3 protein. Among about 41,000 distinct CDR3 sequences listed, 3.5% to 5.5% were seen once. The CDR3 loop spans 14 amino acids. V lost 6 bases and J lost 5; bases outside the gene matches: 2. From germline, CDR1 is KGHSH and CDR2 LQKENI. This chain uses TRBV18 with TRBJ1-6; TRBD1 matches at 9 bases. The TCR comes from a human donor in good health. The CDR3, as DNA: TGTGCCAGCTCGGGGGACAGGGATAATTCACCCCTCCACTTT. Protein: CASSGDRDNSPLHF.